Listed below are T cell receptor beta chains from one sample, sequenced in a study of shared clonotypes between healthy human individuals. Only in-frame clones appear in the TCRdb table, and some are missing; sequencing was by immunoSEQ multiplex PCR. In the table there are about 600,000 clones, approximately 97% of which are singletons. The sample taken for sequencing was naive CD4+ T cells sorted from blood. Receptors originate from a woman between 25 and 40 years old in good health. CDR3s include the opening cysteine and the closing phenylalanine or tryptophan. D genes are given only for firm matches. Clone size, where shown, is once, few, many, or a class for clones that have expanded.

len	v_gene	j_gene	d_gene	abundance	CDR3nt	CDR3aa
15	TRBV7-2	TRBJ2-7	TRBD1	once	TGTGCCAGCAGAGGGGGACAGGGGGCGTCGTACGAGCAGTACTTC	CASRGGQGASYEQYF
15	TRBV27	TRBJ1-5	TRBD1	once	TGTGCCAGCAGTCCACAGGGGTATAGCAATCAGCCCCAGCATTTT	CASSPQGYSNQPQHF
16	TRBV2	TRBJ1-4	.	.	TGTGCCAGCAGTGTAGGGCAGGGGCTCGCTAATGAAAAACTGTTTTTT	CASSVGQGLANEKLFF
15	TRBV4-1	TRBJ2-5	.	.	TGCGCCAGCAGCCAACTTGGACTGGGCCAAGAGACCCAGTACTTC	CASSQLGLGQETQYF
13	TRBV19	TRBJ2-3	TRBD1	.	TGTGCCAGTAGCTCCCAGGGGGCAGATACGCAGTATTTT	CASSSQGADTQYF
16	TRBV28	TRBJ2-7	TRBD2	.	TGTGCCAGCAGTTTATTAGGGACTAGCGGATCCTACGAGCAGTACTTC	CASSLLGTSGSYEQYF
17	TRBV28	TRBJ2-7	TRBD2	.	TGTGCCAGCAGTTTAGTAACTAGCGGGAGGGCCCCCTACGAGCAGTACTTC	CASSLVTSGRAPYEQYF
16	TRBV27	TRBJ2-5	.	.	TGTGCCAGCAGTTTATCCGGAACAGGGAAGCAAGAGACCCAGTACTTC	CASSLSGTGKQETQYF
14	TRBV14	TRBJ1-2	TRBD1	.	TGTGCCAGCAGCCGGGACAGGGGTGACTATGGCTACACCTTC	CASSRDRGDYGYTF
15	TRBV5-1	TRBJ2-2	.	.	TGCGCCAGCAGCTTGGTCCAGGTGGGCACCGGGGAGCTGTTTTTT	CASSLVQVGTGELFF
15	TRBV15	TRBJ2-7	TRBD2	.	TGTGCCACCAGCAGAGATCGGGGACTACTCTACGAGCAGTACTTC	CATSRDRGLLYEQYF
15	TRBV2	TRBJ2-7	TRBD2	.	TGTGCCAGCAGCGCTACTAGCGGGAGGATCTCCGAGCAGTACTTC	CASSATSGRISEQYF
19	TRBV7-8	TRBJ2-6	.	.	TGTGCCAGCAGCCCCCTGCCGGGAGTAGATACTACTGGGGCCAACGTCCTGACTTTC	CASSPLPGVDTTGANVLTF
15	TRBV2	TRBJ2-3	TRBD1	.	TGTGCCAGCAGGGGGCCGGGACAGGGAACAGATACGCAGTATTTT	CASRGPGQGTDTQYF
11	TRBV7-6	TRBJ1-4	.	.	TGTGCCAGCAGCTTATATGAAAAACTGTTTTTT	CASSLYEKLFF
12	TRBV9	TRBJ2-2	.	.	TGTGCCAGCAGCGTAGAGCACGGGGAGCTGTTTTTT	CASSVEHGELFF
12	TRBV28	TRBJ1-2	TRBD1	.	TGTGCCAGCAGTAGACAGGGGAATGGCTACACCTTC	CASSRQGNGYTF
20	TRBV4-1	TRBJ2-4	TRBD2	.	TGCGCCAGCAGCCAATCGACTAGCGGGAGATACGGTTTTGGCAAAAACATTCAGTACTTC	CASSQSTSGRYGFGKNIQYF
17	TRBV27	TRBJ2-1	.	.	TGTGCCAGCAGTTTGGGACGAGCGGGTCCAAAGGGCAATGAGCAGTTCTTC	CASSLGRAGPKGNEQFF
20	TRBV21-1	TRBJ2-7	.	.	TGTGCCAGCAGCAAGCCTCCAAGAGGTATTTGGCGGGAGGGCCGGTACGAGCAGTACTTC	CASSKPPRGIWREGRYEQYF
15	TRBV5-1	TRBJ2-5	TRBD2	.	TGCGCCAGCAGCGTCGGCGGGACTACCCAAGAGACCCAGTACTTC	CASSVGGTTQETQYF
13	TRBV15	TRBJ1-1	.	.	TGTGCCACCAGCAGAGTTTTAAACACTGAAGCTTTCTTT	CATSRVLNTEAFF
15	TRBV28	TRBJ1-4	.	.	TGTGCCAGCAGCGACAGCTCTGCAACTAATGAAAAACTGTTTTTT	CASSDSSATNEKLFF
15	TRBV6-5	TRBJ2-1	.	.	TGTGCCAGCAGCGCGGTCCGGGGGGCCCAGGTGGAGCAGTTCTTC	CASSAVRGAQVEQFF
14	TRBV19	TRBJ2-7	TRBD1	.	TGTGCCAGTAGTGCGACAGGGGACTCCTACGAGCAGTACTTC	CASSATGDSYEQYF
13	TRBV5-1	TRBJ1-1	.	.	TGCGCCAGCAGCTTGTACGGACACACTGAAGCTTTCTTT	CASSLYGHTEAFF
15	TRBV11-2	TRBJ1-3	.	.	TGTGCCAGCAGCTTAGTGGCGAGCTCTGGAAACACCATATATTTT	CASSLVASSGNTIYF
14	TRBV30	TRBJ2-7	.	.	TGTGCCTGGAGTGTAGAGGTTGGGGGAGCCGAGCAGTACTTC	CAWSVEVGGAEQYF
15	TRBV18	TRBJ2-7	TRBD2	.	TGTGCCAGCTCACCGGGCCCTAGCGGGAGAGGCGAGCAGTACTTC	CASSPGPSGRGEQYF
15	TRBV2	TRBJ2-1	TRBD2	.	TGTGCCAGCAGTGTGGAGCGGGAGAGCTACAATGAGCAGTTCTTC	CASSVERESYNEQFF
12	TRBV2	TRBJ1-2	.	.	TGTGCCAGCAGCGACAATCGCAATGGCTACACCTTC	CASSDNRNGYTF
15	TRBV5-1	TRBJ2-5	TRBD1	.	TGCGCCAGCAGCTTAGCGAGGACAGGGGTGGAGACCCAGTACTTC	CASSLARTGVETQYF
15	TRBV6-5	TRBJ2-7	.	.	TGTGCCAGCAGTTACTCTTCCGGGGCCCCCTACGAGCAGTACTTC	CASSYSSGAPYEQYF
14	TRBV7-2	TRBJ1-2	TRBD1	.	TGTGCCAGCAGACGAGGACAGGGAGAATATGGCTACACCTTC	CASRRGQGEYGYTF
13	TRBV5-4	TRBJ2-7	.	.	TGTGCCAGCAGCCCCGCGAGCCCCCACGAGCAGTACTTC	CASSPASPHEQYF
17	TRBV5-1	TRBJ2-1	TRBD2	.	TGCGCCAGCAGCTCGGCTGCTAGCGGGAGGAACTACAATGAGCAGTTCTTC	CASSSAASGRNYNEQFF
13	TRBV28	TRBJ2-7	.	.	TGTGCCAGCAGGACACACAGCTCCTACGAGCAGTACTTC	CASRTHSSYEQYF
15	TRBV6-6	TRBJ2-1	TRBD2	.	TGTGCCAGCAGGTCCCTAGCGGACTCCTACAATGAGCAGTTCTTC	CASRSLADSYNEQFF
19	TRBV4-1	TRBJ2-6	TRBD1	.	TGCGCCAGCAGCCAAGATTCGAGGCAGGGGGCGCCTGGGGCCAACGTCCTGACTTTC	CASSQDSRQGAPGANVLTF
16	TRBV9	TRBJ1-3	.	.	TGTGCCAGCAGCGTAGTGGGGAGCAACCAAGGAAACACCATATATTTT	CASSVVGSNQGNTIYF
16	TRBV5-1	TRBJ2-4	TRBD2	.	TGCGCCAGCAGCCTCGGGACTAGCGGGCACAAAAACATTCAGTACTTC	CASSLGTSGHKNIQYF
16	TRBV5-4	TRBJ2-6	.	.	TGTGCCAGCAGCTTGCTACCGGGGACTGGGGCCAACGTCCTGACTTTC	CASSLLPGTGANVLTF
18	TRBV27	TRBJ2-5	TRBD2	.	TGTGCCAGCAGTTTAATAGGTCGGGGGACTAGGAGCCGTCCGACCCAGTACTTC	CASSLIGRGTRSRPTQYF
18	TRBV7-3	TRBJ2-6	TRBD1	.	TGTGCCAGCAGCTTAACAGGGGGCCGAGGAACAGGGGCCAACGTCCTGACTTTC	CASSLTGGRGTGANVLTF
18	TRBV7-2	TRBJ1-1	.	.	TGTGCCAGCAAACCCGTCGGTTATTTCCCCCGGAGGGACACTGAAGCTTTCTTT	CASKPVGYFPRRDTEAFF
16	TRBV7-2	TRBJ1-2	.	.	TGTGCCAGCAGCTTATCCGCCGTAGGAGCTAACTATGGCTACACCTTC	CASSLSAVGANYGYTF
15	TRBV2	TRBJ1-1	.	.	TGTGCCAGCACTCAAACGGACACAAGGAACACTGAAGCTTTCTTT	CASTQTDTRNTEAFF
16	TRBV19	TRBJ2-4	TRBD1	once	TGTGCCAGCACAAAAGTGGGACAGGGGTTGGGAAACATTCAGTACTTC	CASTKVGQGLGNIQYF
15	TRBV28	TRBJ2-1	TRBD1	.	TGTGCCAGCAGTGTCGCCGGGACAGCAAACAATGAGCAGTTCTTC	CASSVAGTANNEQFF
16	TRBV28	TRBJ1-1	.	.	TGTGCCAGCAGTCCCCTCAACCTGGGTTCTAACACTGAAGCTTTCTTT	CASSPLNLGSNTEAFF
17	TRBV7-9	TRBJ1-2	.	.	TGTGCCAGCAGCTTGCGGCTTCGGGTCCAGACGGAGAGTGGCTACACCTTC	CASSLRLRVQTESGYTF
15	TRBV28	TRBJ2-7	TRBD1	.	TGTGCCAGCAGTTTTTCCGGGACAGGGGGCTACGAGCAGTACTTC	CASSFSGTGGYEQYF
16	TRBV5-4	TRBJ2-3	TRBD2	.	TGTGCCAGCAGCAAAACTAGCGGAGGAGGCGCAGATACGCAGTATTTT	CASSKTSGGGADTQYF
14	TRBV7-9	TRBJ1-1	.	.	TGTGCCAGCAGCTTAGCCGGGTTGAACACTGAAGCTTTCTTT	CASSLAGLNTEAFF
14	TRBV5-1	TRBJ2-3	.	.	TGCGCCAGCAGCTTGGAATATGCCACAGATACGCAGTATTTT	CASSLEYATDTQYF
19	TRBV21-1	TRBJ2-6	.	once	TGTGCCAGCAACCCTCTAGGACATCACGTGAGAGCTGGGGCCAACGTCCTGACTTTC	CASNPLGHHVRAGANVLTF
15	TRBV5-1	TRBJ1-2	TRBD1	once	TGCGCCAGCAGCTCCGCGGGACAGGCGGGCTATGGCTACACCTTC	CASSSAGQAGYGYTF
13	TRBV29-1	TRBJ1-4	TRBD1	.	TGCAGCGTTGCCAACAGGGGGGATGAAAAACTGTTTTTT	CSVANRGDEKLFF